The 30 T cell receptor beta chains in this list originate from one sample, sequenced in a study of shared clonotypes between healthy human individuals. The naive CD8 population came from CD45RO-negative cells selected for CCR7, without terminally differentiated effector memory CD45RA+ cells. Assay: immunoSEQ multiplex PCR; the TCRdb copy retains only in-frame clones and omits some. The sample has around 1,900,000 clones, just over 90% seen once. Material: naive CD8+ T cells from PBMCs. The receptors were sampled from a man younger than 35 in good health. Some clones in this sample may be carry-over from other donors' samples.

The genes are TRBV18 and TRBJ2-5, with 10 positions matching TRBD1. CDR3 length: 15 amino acids. V was pared by 5 bases and J by 2 bases, with 5 bases of the junction left unmatched. The germline gives CDR1 KGHSH, CDR2 LQKENI. In DNA, the CDR3 is TGTGCCAGCTCATCCGACAGGGGGCATCAAGAGACCCAGTACTTC. Encoded protein: CASSSDRGHQETQYF.

The sample holds one count of this clone. J is TRBJ2-7 and V is TRBV13; perhaps TRBD1 as D (6 bases). Germline lookup yields CDR1 PRHDT and CDR2 FYEKMQ (reference sequence). Trimming removed 2 bases at V and 2 bases at J, with 13 bases between. This CDR3 is built from 15 residues. CDR3 coding DNA: TGTGCCAGCAGCTTATTAAGGGACACTCCCTACGAGCAGTACTTC. This sequence encodes CASSLLRDTPYEQYF.

The rearrangement links TRBV6-6 to TRBJ2-7; 12 nucleotides line up with TRBD1. This CDR3 comprises 15 residues. V shed 5 bases and J 6 bases; nucleotides not matched to a gene: 8. Germline-derived CDR1 and CDR2 are MNHNY and SVGAGI (reference sequence). CDR3 coding DNA: TGTGCCAGCAGTCACCTGGGACAGGGGGCGGGCGAGCAGTACTTC. Its protein product is CASSHLGQGAGEQYF.

The chain links TRBV9 to TRBJ2-1; 10 bases are shared with TRBD2. V gave up 3 bases and J gave up 4 bases; unmatched junction bases: 7. The CDR3 loop spans 16 amino acids. CDR1 is SGDLS and CDR2 is YYNGEE in the germline V gene. This chain's CDR3 is CASSGNRAGGYNEQFF. In nucleotides, the CDR3 is TGTGCCAGCAGCGGAAACCGAGCGGGAGGGTACAATGAGCAGTTCTTC.

The chain links TRBV5-1 to TRBJ2-7; D gene uncertain. The CDR3 totals 13 residues. Germline CDR1 is SGHRS and CDR2 is YFSETQ. Trimming left V 4 bases short and J 6 bases short, with 14 bases between. CDR3 nucleotides: TGCGCCAGCAGCAGTTTCGTAGGACGCGAGCAGTACTTC. Translating gives CASSSFVGREQYF.

The V and J genes are TRBV7-9 and TRBJ2-2; 10 bases fit TRBD2. V shed 4 bases and J 5 bases; nucleotides not matched to a gene: 10. The CDR3 sequence is 17 residues long. Germline CDR1 reads SEHNR; CDR2 reads FQNEAQ (reference sequence). The CDR3 here is CASSSPSSGRWTGELFF. As DNA, the CDR3 is TGTGCCAGCAGCTCACCCTCTAGCGGGAGATGGACCGGGGAGCTGTTTTTT. Complete variable domain (other parts from reference TRBV7-9 and TRBJ2-2): DTGVSQNPRHKITKRGQNVTFRCDPISEHNRLYWYRQTLGQGPEFLTYFQNEAQLEKSRLLSDRFSAERPKGSFSTLEIQRTEQGDSAMYLCASSSPSSGRWTGELFFGEGSRLTVL.

The V and J genes are TRBV27 and TRBJ2-3; the D gene is possibly TRBD2 (5 bases). Between the trimmed V and J ends, which lost 5 bases and 3 bases, there was a span of 9 bases. This CDR3 has 13 residues. CDR1 and CDR2 from the germline V gene are MNHEY and SMNVEV (reference sequence). CDR3 in DNA: TGTGCCAGCAGTCGGCTAGCAACAGATACGCAGTATTTT. It specifies CASSRLATDTQYF.

V gene TRBV10-3 combines with J gene TRBJ2-1; the D is unclear. This CDR3 spans 11 amino acids. Looked up from germline, CDR1 is ENHRY and CDR2 is SYGVKD. V dropped 6 bases and J dropped 6 bases, with 6 bases sitting between them. The CDR3 spells CAIREPNEQFF. CDR3 coding DNA: TGTGCCATCAGAGAACCCAATGAGCAGTTCTTC.

This clone was seen once. The chain is built from TRBV14 and TRBJ1-2; maybe TRBD1 (5 bases). The CDR3 runs 16 residues. Trimming shortened V by 1 base and J by 2 bases, and 14 bases separated the two germline ends. The germline V gene has CDR1 SGHDN and CDR2 FVKESK. The CDR3 protein is CASSQGLRGSNYGYTF. In DNA form, the CDR3 reads TGTGCCAGCAGCCAAGGATTGAGGGGCAGCAACTATGGCTACACCTTC.

This chain connects TRBV7-9 to TRBJ2-3; D is possibly TRBD1 or TRBD2 (5 bases each). Deletions cut 5 bases from V and 7 bases from J, with 16 bases between. CDR1 is SEHNR, CDR2 FQNEAQ, per germline (reference sequence). The CDR3 runs 14 residues. The CDR3 is CASSPTAGANTQYF. The CDR3 coding sequence is TGTGCCAGCAGCCCAACCGCCGGGGCCAATACGCAGTATTTT.

The chain links TRBV6-6 to TRBJ1-2; a possible D gene is TRBD1 (6 bases). The CDR3 totals 15 residues. Trimming took 6 bases from V and 1 from J, leaving 15 bases between them. CDR1 MNHNY and CDR2 SVGAGI come from the germline V gene (reference sequence). DNA of the CDR3: TGTGCCAGCAGGCCCTTAGGAGGGGGTAACTATGGCTACACCTTC. Amino acid sequence: CASRPLGGGNYGYTF.

V usage is TRBV5-1 and J usage is TRBJ2-1, with D possibly TRBD1 on 5 matching bases. Germline V gives CDR1 SGHRS, CDR2 YFSETQ. Between the trimmed V and J ends, which lost 4 bases and 4 bases, there was a span of 18 bases. This CDR3 spans 16 amino acids. DNA of the CDR3: TGCGCCAGCAGCCCCCCGACAGTAAACCAATACAATGAGCAGTTCTTC. It translates to CASSPPTVNQYNEQFF.

This chain joins TRBV19 and TRBJ1-2, with 8 bases that match TRBD1. The ends lost 4 bases at V and 9 bases at J; junction bases unmatched: 1. Germline V CDR1 and CDR2: LNHDA, SQIVND (reference sequence). This CDR3 spans 11 amino acids. The CDR3 coding sequence is TGTGCCAGTAGTAGGGACAGGAGCTACACCTTC. Encoded protein: CASSRDRSYTF.

This rearrangement joins TRBV2 to TRBJ2-1; no firm D call. From germline, CDR1 is SNHLY and CDR2 FYNNEI. The CDR3 loop spans 13 amino acids. Deletions cut 4 bases from V and 5 bases from J, with 9 bases between. DNA of the CDR3: TGTGCCAGCAGTGTGGAAGACCACAATGAGCAGTTCTTC. Translating it yields CASSVEDHNEQFF.

The chain has TRBV7-9 and TRBJ2-1, with a possible D match to TRBD2 (5 bases). CDR1 and CDR2 (germline): SEHNR, FQNEAQ (reference sequence). CDR3 length: 12 amino acids. Trimming removed 6 bases at V and 3 bases at J, with 6 bases between. Here the CDR3 reads CASSRGYNEQFF. CDR3 nucleotide sequence: TGTGCCAGCAGTCGGGGCTACAATGAGCAGTTCTTC. Looking up the rest from reference TRBV7-9 and TRBJ2-1 gives the full variable domain: DTGVSQNPRHKITKRGQNVTFRCDPISEHNRLYWYRQTLGQGPEFLTYFQNEAQLEKSRLLSDRFSAERPKGSFSTLEIQRTEQGDSAMYLCASSRGYNEQFFGPGTRLTVL.

The V call is TRBV5-8, the J call TRBJ1-4; D may be TRBD1 (5 bases). V lost 3 bases, J lost 4 bases, and 10 bases lay in between. The length of the CDR3 is 14 residues. Germline CDR1 reads SGHTS; CDR2 reads YDEGEE. The CDR3 DNA reads as TGTGCCAGCAGCTACGGGACGCTTAATGAAAAACTGTTTTTT. It yields the protein CASSYGTLNEKLFF.

The chain employs TRBV6-1 and TRBJ2-7; 9 bases match TRBD1. V dropped 3 bases and J dropped 6; count of bases not matched to a gene: 3. Germline V gene data show CDR1 as MNHNS and CDR2 as SASEGT. This CDR3 comprises 13 residues. The CDR3 region has the DNA TGTGCCAGCAGTGACCGGACAGGGGTCGAGCAGTACTTC. The encoded protein is CASSDRTGVEQYF.

The V gene is TRBV7-9, the J gene TRBJ2-7; 15 positions match TRBD2. CDR1 and CDR2 (germline): SEHNR, FQNEAQ (reference sequence). CDR3 length equals 16 residues. V was pared by 5 bases and J by 1 base, with 3 bases of the junction left unmatched. The CDR3 loop reads CASSPGTSGRSYEQYF. Written as DNA, the CDR3 is TGTGCCAGCAGCCCAGGGACTAGCGGGAGGTCCTACGAGCAGTACTTC.

To note about this clone: The sample has other DNA sequences that encode this CDR3 too. The chain has TRBV5-1 and TRBJ2-3; D unresolved. CDR3 length: 13 amino acids. V gave up 3 bases and J gave up 2 bases, with 7 bases separating them. Germline V gene data show CDR1 as SGHRS and CDR2 as YFSETQ. Written as DNA, the CDR3 is TGCGCCAGCAGCTCGCGGATCACAGATACGCAGTATTTT. This encodes CASSSRITDTQYF.

The rearrangement uses TRBV27 and TRBJ1-5; D is uncertain. CDR1 and CDR2 from the germline V gene are MNHEY and SMNVEV (reference sequence). The CDR3 runs to 18 residues. Between the trimmed V and J ends, which lost 6 bases and 0 bases, there was a span of 21 bases. In DNA form, the CDR3 reads TGTGCCAGCAGCCTCTCTAGTTCACAGCTCTATAGCAATCAGCCCCAGCATTTT. Protein: CASSLSSSQLYSNQPQHF.

The gene calls are TRBV10-3 and TRBJ2-1; 7 nucleotides match TRBD1. Germline V lookup: CDR1 ENHRY, CDR2 SYGVKD. The CDR3 loop spans 16 amino acids. V lost 10 bases, J lost 8 bases, and 20 bases stayed unmatched. CDR3 DNA: TGTGCCACATCTCAACCTCCGGGACAGAGGTCGCATGAGCAGTTCTTC. Protein sequence: CATSQPPGQRSHEQFF.

This clone was picked up one time. The junction does not match germline at one end; this may be a read error. The genes are TRBV5-4 and TRBJ2-1, with a weak D call TRBD1 (5 bases). The germline gives CDR1 SGHNT, CDR2 YYREEE (reference sequence). The CDR3 spans 14 residues. The CDR3 loop reads CASSEWTSFNEQFF. DNA for the CDR3: TGTGCCAGCAGCGAATGGACATCCTTCAATGAGCAGTTCTTC.

This sequence joins TRBV5-1 and TRBJ2-7; perhaps TRBD1 as D (6 bases). The V gene lost 0 bases and the J gene lost 5 bases, with 15 bases spanning the gap. CDR3 length equals 15 residues. The germline CDR1 and CDR2 sequences are SGHRS and YFSETQ. CDR3 DNA sequence: TGCGCCAGCAGCTTGGCCGGGGACAATTTCCACGAGCAGTACTTC. It yields the protein CASSLAGDNFHEQYF.

This clone was seen once. This chain uses TRBV6-6 with TRBJ1-1; D call uncertain. The V gene lost 6 bases and the J gene lost 3 bases, with 11 bases spanning the gap. The CDR3 runs 13 residues. Germline values: CDR1 MNHNY, CDR2 SVGAGI (reference sequence). CDR3 protein: CASSHRRDTEAFF. The DNA of the CDR3 is TGTGCCAGCAGCCATCGACGGGACACTGAAGCTTTCTTT.

This chain connects TRBV7-6 to TRBJ1-5; 9 positions agree with TRBD1. V was clipped by 5 bases and J by 6 bases; unmatched bases: 5. The CDR3 has 14 residues. Germline lookup yields CDR1 SGHVS and CDR2 FNYEAQ. The CDR3 DNA is TGTGCCAGCAGCAGGGGGACAGGGTTTCAGCCCCAGCATTTT. Protein sequence: CASSRGTGFQPQHF.

With regard to this clone: Other nucleotide sequences from this sample produce the same CDR3. The chain couples TRBV9 to TRBJ1-1, with a weak D call TRBD1 (6 bases). Trimming took off 3 bases at V and 5 bases at J, with 8 bases between the two ends. The CDR3 loop spans 12 amino acids. CDR1 is SGDLS and CDR2 is YYNGEE in the germline V gene. The CDR3 is CASSEGGTEAFF. The DNA for the CDR3 is TGTGCCAGCAGCGAAGGGGGAACTGAAGCTTTCTTT.

This chain uses TRBV2 with TRBJ2-7; tentative D call: TRBD2 (5 bases). CDR3 length equals 13 residues. The V and J ends lost 4 bases and 3 bases respectively, with 10 bases between them. Germline CDR1 SNHLY, CDR2 FYNNEI. CDR3 nucleotides: TGTGCCAGCAGTGGAGCGGCAGACTACGAGCAGTACTTC. Translated, it gives CASSGAADYEQYF.

The V and J genes are TRBV6-1 and TRBJ1-2; maybe TRBD1 (5 bases). Germline V gene sequence: CDR1 MNHNS, CDR2 SASEGT. V was shortened by 4 bases and J by 5 bases, with 26 bases between the two germline ends. The CDR3 loop spans 18 amino acids. CDR3 DNA sequence: TGTGCCAGCAGTGGAACCGGGACGGCCGTGAAATTTGGGTATGGCTACACCTTC. Protein product: CASSGTGTAVKFGYGYTF.

There are a few counts of this clone. The chain combines TRBV29-1 with TRBJ1-5; 8 bases are a match to TRBD1. There are 14 residues in the CDR3. V shed 6 bases, J shed 0 bases, and the junction held 4 bases outside the gene matches. Germline V gives CDR1 SQVTM, CDR2 ANQGSEA. In nucleotides, the CDR3 is TGCAGCGTCGACAGGGGATATAGCAATCAGCCCCAGCATTTT. Translating it yields CSVDRGYSNQPQHF.

As to this clone: One junction end disagrees with the germline gene, perhaps due to a read error. CDR3 region: CASSYSKTGELFF. Written as DNA, the CDR3 is TGTGCCAGCAGCTACTCGAAGACCGGGGAGCTGTTTTTT. The chain uses TRBV11-2 and TRBJ2-2; D gene uncertain. Germline V gene sequence: CDR1 SGHAT, CDR2 FQNNGV. The CDR3 is 13 amino acids.